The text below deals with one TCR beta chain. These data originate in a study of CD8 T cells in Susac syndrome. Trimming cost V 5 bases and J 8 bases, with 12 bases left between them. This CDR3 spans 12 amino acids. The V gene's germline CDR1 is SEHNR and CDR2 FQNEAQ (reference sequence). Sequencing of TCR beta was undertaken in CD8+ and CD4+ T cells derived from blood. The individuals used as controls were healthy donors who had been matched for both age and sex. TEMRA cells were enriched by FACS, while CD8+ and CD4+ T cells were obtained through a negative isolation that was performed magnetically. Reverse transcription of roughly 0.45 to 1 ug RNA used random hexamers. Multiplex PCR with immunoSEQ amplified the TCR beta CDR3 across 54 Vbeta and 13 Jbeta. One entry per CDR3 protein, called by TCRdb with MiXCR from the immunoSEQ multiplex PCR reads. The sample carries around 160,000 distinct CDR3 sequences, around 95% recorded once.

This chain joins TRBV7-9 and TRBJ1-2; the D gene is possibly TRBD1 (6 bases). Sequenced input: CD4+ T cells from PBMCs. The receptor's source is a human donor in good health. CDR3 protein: CASSQGTSGYTF. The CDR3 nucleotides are TGTGCCAGCAGCCAGGGGACCAGCGGCTACACCTTC.